The next 18 T cell receptor beta chains were all read from a single sample in a study of liver allograft versus peripheral blood T cells. Study overall: Liver transplant recipients had T cell receptor repertoires compared between transplanted liver and peripheral blood.

One entry per CDR3 protein, called by TCRdb with MiXCR from the reads. Among some 10,000 distinct CDR3 sequences listed, under 20% were seen once. These receptors all stem from a human patient who had a liver transplant. The graft donor may be the source of some T cells.

In this sample, this clonotype turned up a few times. The chain joins TRBV6-2 or TRBV6-3 to TRBJ1-2, with unresolved D. In germline, CDR1 is MNHEY, CDR2 SVGEGT. V was cut by 6 bases and J by 5 bases, with 7 bases left in between. This CDR3 region has 11 residues. The CDR3 coding sequence is TGTGCCAGCAGCTTTCCATATGGCTACACCTTC. Its protein product is CASSFPYGYTF.

This clonotype was counted at least ten times. The chain is built from TRBV10-3 and TRBJ1-1, with 9 bases aligning to TRBD1. This CDR3 is built from 15 residues. Unmatched junction bases numbered 8, after V lost 6 bases and J lost 3 bases. Germline CDR1 and CDR2: ENHRY and SYGVKD. CDR3 sequence (DNA): TGTGCCATCAGGATAAGACAGGGGGGTCACACTGAAGCTTTCTTT. This encodes CAIRIRQGGHTEAFF.

In this sample, this clonotype turned up a few times. The rearrangement links TRBV7-2 to TRBJ2-1; 14 bases map to TRBD2. There are 16 residues in the CDR3. The V gene's germline CDR1 is SGHTA and CDR2 FQGNSA. With V trimmed by 2 bases and J by 5 bases, 2 bases remained unmatched. Here the CDR3 reads CASSLRLAGGHNEQFF. CDR3 nucleotides: TGTGCCAGCAGCTTAAGACTAGCGGGGGGGCACAATGAGCAGTTCTTC.

The rearrangement joins TRBV12-3 or TRBV12-4 to TRBJ2-1; the D gene could be TRBD1 or TRBD2 (7 bases each). Trimming cost V 11 bases and J 6 bases, with 17 bases left between them. CDR3 size: 13 residues. The CDR3 loop reads CASGGPGGNEQFF. The CDR3 nucleotides are TGTGCCTCCGGGGGGCCAGGGGGCAATGAGCAGTTCTTC.

By share, this clonotype counts as medium-sized. The chain joins TRBV27 to TRBJ1-1; D remains unclear. The CDR3 is 13 amino acids. V was clipped by 2 bases and J by 1 base, with 5 bases between them. Germline V gene lookup returns CDR1 MNHEY and CDR2 SMNVEV (reference sequence). Here the CDR3 reads CASSLLRNTEAFF. The CDR3, as DNA: TGTGCCAGCAGTTTACTGAGGAACACTGAAGCTTTCTTT.

V is TRBV20-1 and J is TRBJ2-1; D is unresolved. The V end lost 2 bases, the J end lost 5 bases, and 10 bases lay between the germline ends. The CDR3 contains 13 residues. From germline, CDR1 is DFQATT and CDR2 SNEGSKA (reference sequence). The CDR3 DNA is TGCAGTGCTAGATGGGCAGAAGACAATGAGCAGTTCTTC. Translated, it gives CSARWAEDNEQFF.

This clonotype occurred once. The chain carries TRBV19 and TRBJ2-7; no definite D call. The V end lost 1 base, the J end lost 2 bases, and 9 bases lay between the germline ends. Germline V gene sequence: CDR1 LNHDA, CDR2 SQIVND (reference sequence). This CDR3 has 14 residues. CDR3 amino acids: CASSIVATAYEQYF. In DNA form, the CDR3 reads TGTGCCAGTAGTATAGTGGCCACCGCCTACGAGCAGTACTTC.

The V call is TRBV14, the J call TRBJ2-2; 10 bases match TRBD2. The CDR3 length is 15 residues. Germline CDR1 and CDR2: SGHDN and FVKESK. J lost 6 bases, V lost 2 bases, and 3 bases had no gene match. The CDR3 DNA is TGTGCCAGCAGCCAATTTCTAGCGGGAGCCGGGGAGCTGTTTTTT. Its protein is CASSQFLAGAGELFF.

This clonotype appeared a few times. The V gene is TRBV28, the J gene TRBJ1-5; 9 bases agree with TRBD1. Trimming at V came to 5 bases and at J to 6 bases, leaving 8 bases not matched to a gene. The CDR3 is made up of 15 amino acids. Germline lookup yields CDR1 MDHEN and CDR2 SYDVKM. The CDR3 loop reads CASSGEGQGLQPQHF. The CDR3 DNA reads TGTGCCAGCAGTGGAGAGGGACAGGGACTTCAGCCCCAGCATTTT.

This clonotype is deemed medium-sized. The rearrangement joins TRBV18 to TRBJ1-1; TRBD1 agrees at 10 bases. Trimming cost V 3 bases and J 3 bases; bases outside gene matches: 13. The CDR3 has 18 amino acids. The V gene's germline CDR1 is KGHSH and CDR2 LQKENI. The CDR3 DNA is TGTGCCAGCTCACCGACCCCGACAGGGGGCGGTCAGTACACTGAAGCTTTCTTT. As protein: CASSPTPTGGGQYTEAFF.

This clonotype is classed as medium-sized (0.01 to 0.1%). The genes are TRBV18 and TRBJ1-1, with 10 bases matching TRBD1. After removal of 9 bases from V and 6 bases from J, the junction contained 10 bases not matched to a gene. The CDR3 runs 14 residues. Looked up from germline, CDR1 is KGHSH and CDR2 is LQKENI. CDR3 loop: CASSRTGGLAEAFF. For the CDR3, the DNA is TGTGCCAGTTCAAGGACAGGGGGGTTAGCTGAAGCTTTCTTT. The complete variable domain, with remaining parts taken from reference TRBV18 and TRBJ1-1, reads NAGVMQNPRHLVRRRGQEARLRCSPMKGHSHVYWYRQLPEEGLKFMVYLQKENIIDESGMPKERFSAEFPKEGPSILRIQQVVRGDSAAYFCASSRTGGLAEAFFGQGTRLTVV.

This clonotype is medium-sized by share. This chain connects TRBV27 to TRBJ1-6; D uncertain. The CDR3 has 14 residues. From germline, CDR1 is MNHEY and CDR2 SMNVEV (reference sequence). V lost 2 bases to trimming and J lost 9 bases, with 11 bases between them. CDR3 sequence: CASSLGGVGSPLHF. CDR3 DNA: TGTGCCAGCAGTTTAGGCGGGGTAGGTTCACCCCTCCACTTT.

V usage is TRBV7-9 and J usage is TRBJ1-4; D ambiguous. This CDR3 contains 15 residues. Trimming cost V 0 bases and J 0 bases, with 5 bases left between them. The V gene's germline CDR1 is SEHNR and CDR2 FQNEAQ (reference sequence). CDR3 residues: CASSLAGTTNEKLFF. In nucleotides, the CDR3 is TGTGCCAGCAGCTTAGCAGGGACAACTAATGAAAAACTGTTTTTT. Variable domain in full (rest from reference TRBV7-9 and TRBJ1-4): DTGVSQNPRHKITKRGQNVTFRCDPISEHNRLYWYRQTLGQGPEFLTYFQNEAQLEKSRLLSDRFSAERPKGSFSTLEIQRTEQGDSAMYLCASSLAGTTNEKLFFGSGTQLSVL.

This clonotype ranks as medium-sized. This chain uses TRBV24-1 with TRBJ1-2; D is uncertain. CDR1 KGHDR and CDR2 SFDVKD come from the germline V gene. The CDR3 consists of 16 residues. V gave up 0 bases and J gave up 2 bases, with 12 bases separating them. The CDR3 reads CATSDLHPSGNYGYTF. CDR3 nucleotides: TGTGCCACCAGTGATTTGCACCCCTCGGGGAACTATGGCTACACCTTC.

By sample fraction, this clonotype is medium-sized. The gene calls are TRBV29-1 and TRBJ2-1; no definite D call. The germline V gene has CDR1 SQVTM and CDR2 ANQGSEA. This CDR3 is 12 amino acids long. With 3 bases removed from V and 6 bases from J, the gap between germline ends came to 9 bases. Written as DNA, the CDR3 is TGCAGCGTTGAGAGCAGCGTCAATGAGCAGTTCTTC. The encoded protein is CSVESSVNEQFF.

V usage is TRBV12-3 or TRBV12-4 and J usage is TRBJ1-5; D is ambiguous. The V end was cut by 4 bases, the J end by 4 bases, with 5 bases between. The CDR3 contains 12 residues. CDR3 in amino acids: CASSSANQPQHF. Written as DNA, the CDR3 is TGTGCCAGCAGTTCCGCGAATCAGCCCCAGCATTTT.

The chain recombines TRBV12-3 or TRBV12-4 with TRBJ2-3; perhaps D is TRBD1 or TRBD2 (5 bases each). Trimming removed 5 bases from V and 4 bases from J, with 13 bases in between. The CDR3 totals 14 residues. CDR3 DNA: TGTGCCAGCAGTCTACAGGAGGCCCCAGATACGCAGTATTTT. Translation: CASSLQEAPDTQYF.

This clonotype counts as medium-sized (0.01 to 0.1%). This rearrangement joins TRBV24-1 to TRBJ2-5, with 7 bases fitting TRBD2. Looked up from germline, CDR1 is KGHDR and CDR2 is SFDVKD. The CDR3 length is 15 residues. The V gene end was trimmed by 6 bases and the J gene end by 2 bases; junction bases not matched to a gene: 8. The CDR3 spells CATSRSASGQETQYF. The CDR3 coding sequence is TGTGCCACCAGTCGATCGGCTAGCGGACAAGAGACCCAGTACTTC.